These T cell receptor beta chains were read from a single sample in a study of blood T cell repertoires in COVID-19. TCRdb's copy holds only in-frame clones and misses some; the assay was immunoSEQ multiplex PCR. The sample has some 260,000 clones; around 90% are singletons. Sequencing was performed on PBMCs or T cells enriched from blood (not recorded which). Receptors were obtained from a woman aged 25 to 45 with acute COVID-19. The CDR3 runs from the conserved cysteine through the conserved F or W. D genes are given only for firm matches. For some rows the clone size is stated as once, few or many, or as a class when expanded; others skip it.

TRBD2,TRBV28,TRBJ2-1,NA,TGTGCCAGCAGTTTCACTCTAGCGGCTCACAATGAGCAGTTCTTC,CASSFTLAAHNEQFF
TRBD2,TRBV19,TRBJ2-3,NA,TGTGCCAGTGTTCCTAGCGGGAGGACGGGGGATACGCAGTATTTT,CASVPSGRTGDTQYF
TRBD1,TRBV28,TRBJ1-2,NA,TGTGCCAGCAGCCCAGGGTCACCGGGACAGGGGGATTATGGCTACACCTTC,CASSPGSPGQGDYGYTF
NA,TRBV12-3/TRBV12-4,TRBJ1-5,NA,TGTGCCAGCAGTTTGGGTGGACTTCAGCCCCAGCATTTT,CASSLGGLQPQHF
NA,TRBV5-4,TRBJ1-4,NA,TGTGCCAGCAGCTTGGGAAAAGCTGCAACTAATGAAAAACTGTTTTTT,CASSLGKAATNEKLFF
NA,TRBV2,TRBJ1-5,NA,TGTGCCAGCAGTGAAGCGGGGGGGGCTCAGCCCCAGCATTTT,CASSEAGGAQPQHF
NA,TRBV18,TRBJ1-1,NA,TGTGCCAGCTCACTAAAACCGACGGAGGCTGTGGGGACTGAAGCTTTCTTT,CASSLKPTEAVGTEAFF
NA,TRBV6-1,TRBJ1-6,NA,TGTGCCAGCAGTGAGGCAGATTCACCCCTCCACTTT,CASSEADSPLHF
NA,TRBV4-3,TRBJ1-2,NA,TGCGCCAGCAGCCAGGACTCGACAGGAAACTATGGCTACACCTTC,CASSQDSTGNYGYTF
NA,TRBV5-1,TRBJ2-7,NA,TGCGCCAGCAGCTCCCCGGGCTACGAGCAGTACTTC,CASSSPGYEQYF
NA,TRBV7-2,TRBJ2-7,NA,TGTGCCAGCAGCTTATCGTTAGGGGGGGCCTCCTACGAGCAGTACTTC,CASSLSLGGASYEQYF
NA,TRBV5-1,TRBJ1-3,once,TGCGCCAGCAGCGTCTCAGGGTTTCCCTCTGGAAACACCATATATTTT,CASSVSGFPSGNTIYF
NA,TRBV25-1,TRBJ1-4,NA,TGTGCCAGCAGTCCCCGAGTGAGCAGGGGAAATGAAAAACTGTTTTTT,CASSPRVSRGNEKLFF
NA,TRBV6-5,TRBJ1-5,NA,TGTGCCAGCAGGGCGGCTGGGCGGGGGGCTCAGCCCCAGCATTTT,CASRAAGRGAQPQHF
TRBD2,TRBV7-8,TRBJ2-1,NA,TGTGCCAGCAGCGTTTTAGCGGGGGGGGCGGCCGATGAGCAGTTCTTC,CASSVLAGGAADEQFF
NA,TRBV7-8,TRBJ1-6,once,TGTGCCAGCAGCTACTTAATGAGTTCACCCCTCCACTTT,CASSYLMSSPLHF
NA,TRBV27,TRBJ2-1,NA,TGTGCCAGCACTCTATACAGAGAAGATATCAATGAGCAGTTCTTC,CASTLYREDINEQFF
NA,TRBV19,TRBJ2-1,NA,TGTGCCAGTAGTATATCGCGGAGTGAGCAGTTCTTC,CASSISRSEQFF
NA,TRBV5-1,TRBJ1-1,NA,TGCGCCAGCAGCTTGTACGGGACAAACCCCTCTACGAACACTGAAGCTTTCTTT,CASSLYGTNPSTNTEAFF
TRBD2,TRBV3-1/TRBV3-2,TRBJ2-3,once,TGTGCCAGCGCTGGGGAGGGGCTCGCAGATACGCAGTATTTT,CASAGEGLADTQYF
NA,TRBV7-8,TRBJ2-7,NA,TGTGCCAGCAGCTTAGGGGCTTCCTCCTACGAGCAGTACTTC,CASSLGASSYEQYF
TRBD1,TRBV11-2,TRBJ1-4,NA,TGTGCCAGCAGCCCACAGGGGGCGCTTGAAAAACTGTTTTTT,CASSPQGALEKLFF
TRBD1,TRBV7-9,TRBJ2-7,NA,TGTGCCAGCAGCCCCCTGGACAGGTACGAGCAGTACTTC,CASSPLDRYEQYF
TRBD2,TRBV5-1,TRBJ2-1,NA,TGCGCCAGCAGCTGGGGACTAGCGGGGGGGAAGGTGTACGATGAGCAGTTCTTC,CASSWGLAGGKVYDEQFF
NA,TRBV12-3/TRBV12-4,TRBJ2-3,NA,TGTGCCAGCAGTTTTGCTAGCCCAGATACGCAGTATTTT,CASSFASPDTQYF
NA,TRBV12-3/TRBV12-4,TRBJ1-5,NA,TGTGCCAGCAGGAAGGGAGGGGATCAGCCCCAGCATTTT,CASRKGGDQPQHF
NA,TRBV6-5,TRBJ2-7,once,TGTGCCAGCAGTTACTCGAAAGCCATATCTATAACGCAGTACTTC,CASSYSKAISITQYF
TRBD1,TRBV5-1,TRBJ1-4,NA,TGCGCCAGCAGCTTGGGACAGGGGAGGGAAAAACTGTTTTTT,CASSLGQGREKLFF
TRBD1,TRBV2,TRBJ1-2,NA,TGTGCCATGGACAGGCTTAATGGCTACACCTTC,CAMDRLNGYTF
NA,TRBV6-5,TRBJ1-4,NA,TGTGCCAGCAGTTATAGCCGGGTGGCTGAAAAACTGTTTTTT,CASSYSRVAEKLFF
NA,TRBV29-1,TRBJ2-4,NA,TGCAGCGCCGGGGAGCCCCGGGACATTCAGTACTTC,CSAGEPRDIQYF